This T cell receptor (beta chain) originates from a study of blood T cell repertoires in COVID-19. TCRdb's copy holds only in-frame clones and misses some; the assay was immunoSEQ multiplex PCR. Here the sample spans hundreds of thousands of clones, 87% being singletons. The CDR3 runs to 12 residues. With V trimmed by 5 bases and J by 8 bases, 5 bases remained unmatched. From germline, CDR1 is LGHNA and CDR2 YSLEER. This clone was seen only once. The sample taken for sequencing was peripheral blood. The receptor's source is a man aged 18 to 30 with active or convalescent COVID-19. The chain links TRBV4-3 to TRBJ1-2; 7 bases align to TRBD1. The CDR3 nucleotides read TGCGCCAGCAGCGACAGGGTTGGGGGCTACACCTTC. Translating gives CASSDRVGGYTF.